These 10 T cell receptor beta chains were sequenced from one sample in a study of blood T cell repertoires in COVID-19. The repertoire was sequenced with immunoSEQ multiplex PCR; TCRdb's copy has only in-frame clones and lacks some. This table has 300,000 to 400,000 clones, around 89% appearing once. Specimen: PBMCs or T cells enriched from blood (not recorded which). The receptors were gathered from a man aged 18 to 30 who had recovered from COVID-19.

The chain employs TRBV25-1 and TRBJ2-7; tentative D call: TRBD1 (5 bases). Trimming took 3 bases from V and 4 from J, leaving 7 bases between them. Looked up from germline, CDR1 is MGHDK and CDR2 is SYGVNS. The length of the CDR3 is 12 residues. CDR3 amino acids: CASSDQGYEQYF. DNA for the CDR3: TGTGCCAGCAGTGACCAGGGTTACGAGCAGTACTTC.

This clone was seen more than once but under ten times. CDR3 coding DNA: TGCGCCAGCAGCCAAGATGAAACAGGTATCCTTGAGCAGTTCTTC. Its protein is CASSQDETGILEQFF. This chain links TRBV4-3 with TRBJ2-1; possible D gene TRBD1, 5 bases. Germline CDR1 reads LGHNA; CDR2 reads YSLEER. The CDR3 is made up of 15 amino acids. V was trimmed by 0 bases and J by 9 bases, leaving 15 bases between them.

This sequence joins TRBV5-1 and TRBJ2-7, with 7 bases fitting TRBD1. This CDR3 contains 13 residues. Germline V lookup: CDR1 SGHRS, CDR2 YFSETQ. J was trimmed by 6 bases and V by 1 base; bases with no gene match: 4. In nucleotides, the CDR3 is TGCGCCAGCAGCTTGTTAGGGGGCGGCGAGCAGTACTTC. This translates into CASSLLGGGEQYF.

CDR3 coding DNA: TGTGCCAGCAGTAACAGGGTTCCCCCCTACGAGCAGTACTTC. This sequence encodes CASSNRVPPYEQYF. The chain combines TRBV2 with TRBJ2-7; the D gene is possibly TRBD1 (6 bases). Germline CDR1 SNHLY, CDR2 FYNNEI. The length of the CDR3 is 14 residues. Trimming cost V 5 bases and J 2 bases, with 13 bases left between them.

This chain links TRBV3-1 (or the pseudogene TRBV3-2) with TRBJ1-2, with TRBD1 matching 7 bases. Germline values: CDR1 LGHDT, CDR2 YNNKEL (reference sequence). J gave up 2 bases and V 0 bases, and 3 bases lay outside the gene matches. This CDR3 has 15 amino acids. CDR3 coding DNA: TGTGCCAGCAGCCAAGATAAGGGACAGAACTATGGCTACACCTTC. Its protein is CASSQDKGQNYGYTF.

This clone has only one observation. The V call is TRBV3-1 (or the pseudogene TRBV3-2), the J call TRBJ1-2; 9 bases agree with TRBD1. In germline, CDR1 is LGHDT, CDR2 YNNKEL (reference sequence). The CDR3 sequence is 16 residues long. The junction had 3 bases not matched to a gene; V was cut back by 1 base and J by 0 bases. As DNA, the CDR3 is TGTGCCAGCAGCCAAGCGGACAGGGGAGCTAACTATGGCTACACCTTC. Translating it yields CASSQADRGANYGYTF.

The rearrangement uses TRBV18 and TRBJ2-3, with 9 bases matching TRBD2. Trimming removed 6 bases from V and 5 bases from J; junction bases left unmatched: 12. CDR1 is KGHSH, CDR2 LQKENI, per germline. CDR3 size: 16 residues. The CDR3 spells CASSPNSGSEGDTQYF. CDR3 coding DNA: TGTGCCAGCTCGCCGAATAGCGGGAGCGAAGGAGATACGCAGTATTTT.

This chain uses TRBV7-5 with TRBJ2-1; the D call of TRBD2 is as the table states it, not checked on the DNA. TRBV7-5 is labeled a pseudogene. The CDR3 sequence is 17 residues long. CDR3 amino acids: CVRSLIAVRGGLNEQFF. The CDR3 region has the DNA TGTGTCAGAAGCTTAATCGCGGTGCGGGGGGGCCTCAATGAGCAGTTCTTC.

This sequence joins TRBV5-5 and TRBJ2-7, with 8 bases lining up with TRBD1. The CDR3 sequence is 15 residues long. Germline CDR1 and CDR2: SGHKS and YYEKEE (reference sequence). V was pared by 1 base and J by 0 bases, with 3 bases of the junction left unmatched. The CDR3 reads CASSLRQGISYEQYF. CDR3 bases: TGTGCCAGCAGCTTGCGACAGGGGATCTCCTACGAGCAGTACTTC.

This CDR3 is CASSYSESSGNTIYF. DNA of the CDR3: TGTGCCAGCAGTTACTCAGAGAGCTCTGGAAACACCATATATTTT. The chain couples TRBV6-6 to TRBJ1-3, with unresolved D. V lost 0 bases and J 0 bases, leaving 6 bases between the germline ends. CDR1 is MNHNY, CDR2 SVGAGI, per germline (reference sequence). The CDR3 totals 15 residues.